This T cell receptor (beta chain) was observed in a study of blood T cell repertoires in COVID-19. Study-wide background: The United States, Italy and Spain were the sources of the acute and convalescent COVID-19 samples. T cells, B-cell-depleted T cells, or PBMCs supplied cDNA or gDNA.

Study processing details: Scientists estimated how many nucleated cells there were by amplifying reference gene primers. Sequencing used immunoSEQ multiplex PCR; TCRdb keeps in-frame clones, though not all of them. V, J and clone size are those of that table, while D and trimming were read from the DNA. The sample carries approximately 80,000 clones, 88% recorded once. This TCR came from a woman of 80 years or more with acute or convalescent COVID-19. Sequencing was done on a sample of peripheral blood.

The CDR3 nucleotides read TGCGCCAGCAGTCAATCTGAATTTTCTGGGACAGCCCCAACCTACGAGCAGTACTTC. It is translated as CASSQSEFSGTAPTYEQYF. The chain uses TRBV23-1 and TRBJ2-7, with TRBD1 matching over 7 bases. TRBV23-1 is given ORF status, its function remaining uncertain. There are 19 residues in the CDR3. V lost 0 bases to trimming and J lost 2 bases; unmatched junction nucleotides: 16.